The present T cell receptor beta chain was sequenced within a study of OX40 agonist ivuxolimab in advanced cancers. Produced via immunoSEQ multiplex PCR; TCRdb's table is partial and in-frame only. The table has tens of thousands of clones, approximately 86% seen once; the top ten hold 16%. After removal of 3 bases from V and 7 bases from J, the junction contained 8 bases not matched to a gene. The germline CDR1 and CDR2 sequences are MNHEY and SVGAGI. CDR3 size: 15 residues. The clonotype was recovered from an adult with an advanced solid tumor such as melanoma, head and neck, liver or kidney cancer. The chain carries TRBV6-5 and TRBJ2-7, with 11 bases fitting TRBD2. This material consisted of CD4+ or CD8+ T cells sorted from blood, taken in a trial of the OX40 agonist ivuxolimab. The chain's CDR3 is CASSYVAGGPTEQYF. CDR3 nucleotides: TGTGCCAGCAGTTATGTAGCGGGAGGGCCCACGGAGCAGTACTTC.